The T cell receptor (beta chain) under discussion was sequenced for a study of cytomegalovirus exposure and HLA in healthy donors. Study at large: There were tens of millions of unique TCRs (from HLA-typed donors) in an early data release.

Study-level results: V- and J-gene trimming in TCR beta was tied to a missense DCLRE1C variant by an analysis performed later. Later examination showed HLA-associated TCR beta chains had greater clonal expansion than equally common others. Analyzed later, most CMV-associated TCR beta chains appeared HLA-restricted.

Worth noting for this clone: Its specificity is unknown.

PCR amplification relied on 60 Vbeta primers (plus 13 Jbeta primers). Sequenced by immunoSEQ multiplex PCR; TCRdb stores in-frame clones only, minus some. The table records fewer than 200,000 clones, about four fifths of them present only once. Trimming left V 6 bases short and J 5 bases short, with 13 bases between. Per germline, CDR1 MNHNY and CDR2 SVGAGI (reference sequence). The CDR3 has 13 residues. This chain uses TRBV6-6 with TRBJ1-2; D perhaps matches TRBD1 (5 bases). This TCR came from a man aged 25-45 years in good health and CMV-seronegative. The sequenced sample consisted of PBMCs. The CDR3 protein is CASRKQDSYGYTF. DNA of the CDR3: TGTGCCAGCAGGAAACAGGATTCATATGGCTACACCTTC.